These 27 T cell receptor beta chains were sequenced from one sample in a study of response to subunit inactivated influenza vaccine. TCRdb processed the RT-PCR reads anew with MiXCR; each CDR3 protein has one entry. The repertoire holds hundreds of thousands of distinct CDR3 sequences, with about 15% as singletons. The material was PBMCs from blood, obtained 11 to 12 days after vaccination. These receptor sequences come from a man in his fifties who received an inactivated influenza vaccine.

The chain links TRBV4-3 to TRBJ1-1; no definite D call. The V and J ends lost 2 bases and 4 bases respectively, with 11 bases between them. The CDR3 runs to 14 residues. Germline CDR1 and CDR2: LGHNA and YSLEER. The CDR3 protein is CASSQWAKATEAFF. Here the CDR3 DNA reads TGCGCCAGCAGCCAATGGGCCAAAGCCACTGAAGCTTTCTTT.

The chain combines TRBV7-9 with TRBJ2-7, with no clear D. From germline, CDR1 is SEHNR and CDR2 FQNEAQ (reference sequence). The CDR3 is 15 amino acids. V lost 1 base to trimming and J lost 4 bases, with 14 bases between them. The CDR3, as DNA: TGTGCCAGCAGCTTAGATGGCCCCCCCGAGTACGAGCAGTACTTC. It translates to CASSLDGPPEYEQYF.

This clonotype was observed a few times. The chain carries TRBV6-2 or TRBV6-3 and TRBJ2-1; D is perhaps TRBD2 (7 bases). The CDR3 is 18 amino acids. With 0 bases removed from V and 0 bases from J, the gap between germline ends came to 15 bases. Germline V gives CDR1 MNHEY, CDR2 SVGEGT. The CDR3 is CASSYSRGRAYSYNEQFF. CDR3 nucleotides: TGTGCCAGCAGTTACTCGCGGGGGCGGGCCTACTCCTACAATGAGCAGTTCTTC.

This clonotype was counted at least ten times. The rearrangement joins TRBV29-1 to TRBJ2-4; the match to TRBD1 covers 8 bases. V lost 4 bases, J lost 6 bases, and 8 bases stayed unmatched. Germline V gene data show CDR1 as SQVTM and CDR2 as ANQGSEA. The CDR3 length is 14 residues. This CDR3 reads CSVGDRYMSNIQYF. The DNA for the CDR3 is TGCAGCGTTGGGGACAGGTACATGTCAAACATTCAGTACTTC.

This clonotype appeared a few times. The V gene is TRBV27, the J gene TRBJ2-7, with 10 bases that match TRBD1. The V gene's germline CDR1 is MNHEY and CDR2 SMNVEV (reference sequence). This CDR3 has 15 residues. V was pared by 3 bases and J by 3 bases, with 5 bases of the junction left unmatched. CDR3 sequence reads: CASSFGQGGVYEQYF. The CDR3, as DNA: TGTGCCAGCAGTTTCGGACAGGGGGGAGTCTACGAGCAGTACTTC.

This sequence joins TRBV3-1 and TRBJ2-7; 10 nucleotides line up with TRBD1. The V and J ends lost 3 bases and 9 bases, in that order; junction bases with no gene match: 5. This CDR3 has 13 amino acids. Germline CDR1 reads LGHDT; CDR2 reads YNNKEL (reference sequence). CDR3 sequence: CASSQSGTGAQYF. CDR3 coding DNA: TGTGCCAGCAGCCAGTCCGGGACAGGGGCGCAGTACTTC.

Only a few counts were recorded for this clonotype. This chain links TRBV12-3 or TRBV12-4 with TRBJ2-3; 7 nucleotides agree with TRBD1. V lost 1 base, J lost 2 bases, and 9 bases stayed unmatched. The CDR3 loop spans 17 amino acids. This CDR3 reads CASSLGRQGVLTDTQYF. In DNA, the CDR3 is TGTGCCAGCAGTTTAGGGCGGCAGGGGGTCCTCACAGATACGCAGTATTTT.

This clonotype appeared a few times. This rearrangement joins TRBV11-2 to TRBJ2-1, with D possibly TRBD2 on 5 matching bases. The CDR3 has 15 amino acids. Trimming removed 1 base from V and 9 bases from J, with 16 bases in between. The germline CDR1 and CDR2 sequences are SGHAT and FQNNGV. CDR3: CASSLGLSPRGEQFF. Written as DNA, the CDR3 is TGTGCCAGCAGCTTAGGTCTGAGCCCCCGGGGTGAGCAGTTCTTC.

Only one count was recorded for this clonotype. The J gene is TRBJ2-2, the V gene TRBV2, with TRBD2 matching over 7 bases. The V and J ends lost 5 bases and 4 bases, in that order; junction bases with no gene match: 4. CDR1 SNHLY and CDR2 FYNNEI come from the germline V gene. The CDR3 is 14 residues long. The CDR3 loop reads CASSPRTSTGELFF. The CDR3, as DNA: TGTGCCAGCAGTCCCCGGACTAGCACCGGGGAGCTGTTTTTT.

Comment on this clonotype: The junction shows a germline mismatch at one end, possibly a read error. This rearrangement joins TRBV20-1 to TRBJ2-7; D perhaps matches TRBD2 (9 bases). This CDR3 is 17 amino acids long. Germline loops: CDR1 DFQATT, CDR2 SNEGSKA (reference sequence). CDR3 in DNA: TGCTGTGCTAGCGGGAATTTCCGGACAGGGCTCTCCTACAAGCAGTACTTC. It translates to CCASGNFRTGLSYKQYF.

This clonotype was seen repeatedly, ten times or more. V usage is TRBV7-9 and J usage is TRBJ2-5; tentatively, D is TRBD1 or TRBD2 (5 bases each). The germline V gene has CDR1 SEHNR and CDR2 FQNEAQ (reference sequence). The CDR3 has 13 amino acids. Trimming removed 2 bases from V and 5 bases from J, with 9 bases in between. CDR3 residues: CASSLRGVETQYF. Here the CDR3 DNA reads TGTGCCAGCAGCTTAAGGGGAGTGGAGACCCAGTACTTC.

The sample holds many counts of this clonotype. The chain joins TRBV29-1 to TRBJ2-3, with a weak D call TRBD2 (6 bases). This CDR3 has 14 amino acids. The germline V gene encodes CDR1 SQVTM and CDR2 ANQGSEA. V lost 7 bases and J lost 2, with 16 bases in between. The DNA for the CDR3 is TGCAGCGCCTCTCCGCGACTAGACACAGATACGCAGTATTTT. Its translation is CSASPRLDTDTQYF.

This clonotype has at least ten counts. The CDR3 region has the DNA TGTGCCAACTCACCGGGACTAGCGGGGGGTGCCGGGGAGCTGTTTTTT. It is translated as CANSPGLAGGAGELFF. The chain combines TRBV10-3 with TRBJ2-2, with 15 bases that match TRBD2. Germline CDR1 reads ENHRY; CDR2 reads SYGVKD. CDR3 length: 16 residues. V dropped 10 bases and J dropped 6; count of bases not matched to a gene: 9.

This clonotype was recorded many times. CDR3 sequence reads: CASSTRTSGASYEQYF. In DNA form, the CDR3 reads TGTGCCAGCAGCACGAGGACTAGCGGGGCTTCCTACGAGCAGTACTTC. The chain couples TRBV7-2 to TRBJ2-7, with 12 positions matching TRBD2. The V segment lost 5 bases and the J segment 1 base; nucleotides outside the gene matches: 6. Germline V CDR1 and CDR2: SGHTA, FQGNSA. This CDR3 is 16 amino acids long.

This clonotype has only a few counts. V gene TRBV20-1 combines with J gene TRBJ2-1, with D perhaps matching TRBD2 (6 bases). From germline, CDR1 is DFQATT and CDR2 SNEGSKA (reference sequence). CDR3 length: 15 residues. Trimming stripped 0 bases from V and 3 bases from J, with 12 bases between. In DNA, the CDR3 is TGCAGTGCTAGAGATTTCTTGCGGGGCTACAATGAGCAGTTCTTC. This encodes CSARDFLRGYNEQFF.

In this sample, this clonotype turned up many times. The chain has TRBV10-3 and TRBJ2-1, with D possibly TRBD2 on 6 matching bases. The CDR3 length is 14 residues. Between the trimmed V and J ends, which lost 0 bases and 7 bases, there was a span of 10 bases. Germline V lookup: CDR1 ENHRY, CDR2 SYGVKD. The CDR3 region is CAISESRGGNEQFF. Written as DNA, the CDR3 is TGTGCCATCAGTGAGTCGCGGGGCGGAAATGAGCAGTTCTTC.

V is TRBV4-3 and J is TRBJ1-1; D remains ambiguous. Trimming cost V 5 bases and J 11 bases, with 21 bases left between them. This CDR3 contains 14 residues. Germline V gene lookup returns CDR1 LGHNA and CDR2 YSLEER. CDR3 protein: CASSTHPEGREAFF. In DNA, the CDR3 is TGCGCCAGCAGCACTCATCCGGAGGGCCGTGAGGCTTTCTTT.

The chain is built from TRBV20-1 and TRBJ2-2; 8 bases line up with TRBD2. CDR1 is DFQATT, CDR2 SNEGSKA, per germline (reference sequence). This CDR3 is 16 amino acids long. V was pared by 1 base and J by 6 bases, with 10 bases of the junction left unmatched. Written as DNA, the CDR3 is TGCAGTGCTAGAGCGGGAGCGGGGGTGGTTCCCGGGGAGCTGTTTTTT. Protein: CSARAGAGVVPGELFF.

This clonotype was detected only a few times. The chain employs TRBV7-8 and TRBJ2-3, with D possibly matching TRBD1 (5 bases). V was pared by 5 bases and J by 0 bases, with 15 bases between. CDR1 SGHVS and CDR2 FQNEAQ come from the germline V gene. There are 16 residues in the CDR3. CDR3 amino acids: CASSIGVHPSTDTQYF. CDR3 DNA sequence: TGTGCCAGCAGCATAGGGGTGCACCCTAGCACAGATACGCAGTATTTT.

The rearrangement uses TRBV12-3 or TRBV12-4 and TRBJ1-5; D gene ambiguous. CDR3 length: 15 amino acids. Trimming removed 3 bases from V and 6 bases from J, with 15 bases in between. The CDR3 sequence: CASSFGRSLGQPQHF. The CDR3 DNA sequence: TGTGCCAGCAGTTTTGGAAGAAGCCTTGGTCAGCCCCAGCATTTT.

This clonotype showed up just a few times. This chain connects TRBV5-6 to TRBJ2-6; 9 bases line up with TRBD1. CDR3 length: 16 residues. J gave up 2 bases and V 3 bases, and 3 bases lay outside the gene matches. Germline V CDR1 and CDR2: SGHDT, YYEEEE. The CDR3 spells CASSWGQGPGANVLTF. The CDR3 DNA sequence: TGTGCCAGCAGCTGGGGACAGGGCCCTGGGGCCAACGTCCTGACTTTC.

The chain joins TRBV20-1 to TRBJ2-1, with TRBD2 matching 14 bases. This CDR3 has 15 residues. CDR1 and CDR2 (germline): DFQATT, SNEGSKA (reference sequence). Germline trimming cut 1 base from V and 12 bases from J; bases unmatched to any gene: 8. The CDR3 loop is CSARVVGTSGSGQFF. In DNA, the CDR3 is TGCAGTGCTAGAGTGGTTGGGACTAGCGGGAGTGGGCAGTTCTTC.

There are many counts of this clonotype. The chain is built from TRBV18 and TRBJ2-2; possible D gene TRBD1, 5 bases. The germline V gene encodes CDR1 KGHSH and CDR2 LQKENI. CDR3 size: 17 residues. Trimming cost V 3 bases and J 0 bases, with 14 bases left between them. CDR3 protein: CASSPPSGAPNTGELFF. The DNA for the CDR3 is TGTGCCAGCTCACCCCCTAGTGGGGCACCGAACACCGGGGAGCTGTTTTTT. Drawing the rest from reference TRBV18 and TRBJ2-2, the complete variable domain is NAGVMQNPRHLVRRRGQEARLRCSPMKGHSHVYWYRQLPEEGLKFMVYLQKENIIDESGMPKERFSAEFPKEGPSILRIQQVVRGDSAAYFCASSPPSGAPNTGELFFGEGSRLTVL.

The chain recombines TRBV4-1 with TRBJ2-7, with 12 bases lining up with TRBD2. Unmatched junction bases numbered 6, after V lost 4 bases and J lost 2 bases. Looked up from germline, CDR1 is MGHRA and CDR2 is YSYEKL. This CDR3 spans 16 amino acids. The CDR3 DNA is TGCGCCAGCAGCCTCCGACTAGCGGGGGCAACCTACGAGCAGTACTTC. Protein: CASSLRLAGATYEQYF.

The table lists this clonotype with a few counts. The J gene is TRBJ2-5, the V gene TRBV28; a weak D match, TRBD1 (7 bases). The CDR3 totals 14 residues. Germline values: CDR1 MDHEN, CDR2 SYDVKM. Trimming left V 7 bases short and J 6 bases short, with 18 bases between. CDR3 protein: CASKAGGRLQTQYF. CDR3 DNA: TGTGCCAGCAAAGCAGGGGGGCGCCTACAGACCCAGTACTTC.

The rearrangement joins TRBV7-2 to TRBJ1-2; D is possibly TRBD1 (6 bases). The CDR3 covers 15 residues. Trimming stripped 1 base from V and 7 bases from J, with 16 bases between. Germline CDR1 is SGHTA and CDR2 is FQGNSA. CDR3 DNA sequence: TGTGCCAGCAGCTTAGTTTTGGCAGGGGCCGGTGGCTACACCTTC. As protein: CASSLVLAGAGGYTF.

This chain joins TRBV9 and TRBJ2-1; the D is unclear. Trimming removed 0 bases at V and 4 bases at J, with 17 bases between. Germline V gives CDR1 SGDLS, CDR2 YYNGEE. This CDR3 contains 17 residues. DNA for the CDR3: TGTGCCAGCAGCGTAGGTGCTTCGGCTCAAAAGTACAATGAGCAGTTCTTC. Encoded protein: CASSVGASAQKYNEQFF.